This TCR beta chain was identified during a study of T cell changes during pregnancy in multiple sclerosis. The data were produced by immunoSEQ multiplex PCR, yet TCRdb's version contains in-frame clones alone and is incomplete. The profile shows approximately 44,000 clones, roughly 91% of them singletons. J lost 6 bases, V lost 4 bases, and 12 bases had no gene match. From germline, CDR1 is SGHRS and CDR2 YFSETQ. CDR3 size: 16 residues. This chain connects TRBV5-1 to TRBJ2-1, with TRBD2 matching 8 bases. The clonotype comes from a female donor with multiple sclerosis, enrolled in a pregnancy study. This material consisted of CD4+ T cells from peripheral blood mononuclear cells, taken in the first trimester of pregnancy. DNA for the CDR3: TGCGCCAGCAGCAGTTCCTCAGGGAGCGGGGGCAATGAGCAGTTCTTC. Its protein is CASSSSSGSGGNEQFF.